Sequencing of this T cell receptor (beta chain) was carried out in a study of CD8 T cells in ankylosing spondylitis. Trimming left V 7 bases short and J 3 bases short, with 22 bases between. This CDR3 is 17 amino acids long. CDR1 and CDR2 from the germline V gene are LNHDA and SQIVND (reference sequence). This clonotype was detected ten times or more. TCRdb processed the 5' RACE reads anew with MiXCR; each CDR3 protein has one entry. The data hold roughly 180,000 distinct CDR3 sequences, with approximately 10% observed a single time. Sequencing input: blood, either unsorted or a sorted T cell fraction (not recorded which). This TCR was sampled from a male donor with ankylosing spondylitis or in good health (not recorded which). The chain has TRBV19 and TRBJ1-5, with unresolved D. The CDR3 sequence is CASNPSVDSGLNQPQHF. CDR3 DNA sequence: TGTGCCAGTAACCCATCAGTGGATTCCGGGCTCAATCAGCCCCAGCATTTT.